The 12 T cell receptor beta chains given below trace back to one sample, sequenced in a study of metastatic and nonmetastatic thyroid tumors. Not a single patient had been given any form of treatment at any point before undergoing thyroid surgery. Using MiXCR, TCRdb reanalyzed the PCR reads. The table lists fewer than 15,000 clones, roughly 23% of them singletons. The sequencing sample was made of blood. The origin of the receptors is a female donor with papillary thyroid cancer or a benign thyroid nodule (not recorded which). Some clones in this sample may be carry-over from other donors' samples.

Of note for this clone: Relative to the germline gene, one junction end is altered; a read error may explain this. V gene TRBV6-1 combines with J gene TRBJ1-1, with TRBD1 matching over 7 bases. Germline values: CDR1 MNHNS, CDR2 SASEGT. The CDR3 totals 14 residues. CDR3 sequence (DNA): TGTGCCAGGACATTAGACAGGGTTGGCACGGAAGCATTCTTT. Protein sequence: CARTLDRVGTEAFF.

This clone was detected many times. V is TRBV7-6 and J is TRBJ2-1, with TRBD2 matching over 10 bases. CDR3 size: 17 residues. The V segment lost 5 bases and the J segment 7 bases; nucleotides outside the gene matches: 14. Germline CDR1 and CDR2: SGHVS and FNYEAQ. This CDR3 reads CASSPPRKREGPNEQFF. The DNA for the CDR3 is TGTGCCAGCAGCCCCCCCCGAAAGCGGGAGGGCCCGAATGAGCAGTTCTTC.

This clone showed up many times. V is TRBV24-1 and J is TRBJ1-4; possibly TRBD1 for D (5 bases). Germline V gene data show CDR1 as KGHDR and CDR2 as SFDVKD. This CDR3 spans 15 amino acids. The V end lost 2 bases, the J end lost 3 bases, and 9 bases lay between the germline ends. CDR3 sequence: CATSDSPGPNEKLFF. The CDR3 region has the DNA TGTGCCACCAGTGATTCCCCAGGGCCTAATGAAAAACTGTTTTTT.

This clone was counted ten times or more. Just one base apart from a much larger clone, this may be a read error. The sample contains more than one DNA sequence encoding this CDR3. J is TRBJ1-1 and V is TRBV20-1; the D is unclear. The V gene's germline CDR1 is DFQATT and CDR2 SNEGSKA (reference sequence). This CDR3 spans 13 amino acids. The CDR3 protein is CSAPLRRWSEAFF. The CDR3 DNA is TGTAGTGCCCCCTTAAGGCGATGGTCTGAAGCTTTCTTT.

This clone was observed at least ten times. This chain links TRBV14 with TRBJ2-6; D is uncertain. The CDR3 is 13 residues long. The germline V gene has CDR1 SGHDN and CDR2 FVKESK. V shed 4 bases and J shed 5 bases, with 6 bases lying between them. This chain's CDR3 is CASSPRRANVLTF. In nucleotides, the CDR3 is TGTGCCAGCAGCCCCCGGAGGGCCAACGTCCTGACTTTC.

Regarding this clone: In the same sample, other DNA sequences code for this CDR3. This sequence joins TRBV20-1 and TRBJ2-7; D ambiguous. CDR3 size: 14 residues. Looked up from germline, CDR1 is DFQATT and CDR2 is SNEGSKA (reference sequence). Trimming took 3 bases from V and 2 from J, leaving 14 bases between them. The chain's CDR3 is CSASVQRPPYEQYF. CDR3 DNA: TGCAGTGCTAGCGTTCAGCGTCCACCCTACGAGCAGTACTTC.

By frequency in the sample, this clone is medium-sized. V usage is TRBV19 and J usage is TRBJ2-7; tentative D call: TRBD1 (5 bases). Trimming pared 2 bases from V and 3 bases from J, leaving 14 bases between. The CDR3 has 15 residues. Germline CDR1 reads LNHDA; CDR2 reads SQIVND (reference sequence). Written as DNA, the CDR3 is TGTGCCAGTAGTATACAATTCGGACACTACTACGAGCAGTACGTC. Amino acids: CASSIQFGHYYEQYV.

In this sample, this clone turned up once. The V call is TRBV5-6, the J call TRBJ1-1; D is possibly TRBD1 (5 bases). The CDR3 loop spans 13 amino acids. Trimming removed 1 base at V and 3 bases at J, with 7 bases between. From germline, CDR1 is SGHDT and CDR2 YYEEEE. The CDR3 loop is CASSLIGDTEAFF. CDR3 DNA sequence: TGTGCCAGCAGCTTGATAGGGGACACTGAAGCTTTCTTT.

This clone came up a few times. This chain links TRBV27 with TRBJ1-1, with 11 bases lining up with TRBD1. V dropped 5 bases and J dropped 7; count of bases not matched to a gene: 3. CDR1 and CDR2 from the germline V gene are MNHEY and SMNVEV (reference sequence). The length of the CDR3 is 13 residues. The CDR3, as DNA: TGTGCCAGCAGTCAGGGGACAGGGGGTGAAGCTTTCTTT. It yields the protein CASSQGTGGEAFF.

This clone was seen more than once but under ten times. The rearrangement links TRBV10-3 to TRBJ1-1; D gene unclear. The CDR3 runs to 15 residues. Trimming stripped 10 bases from V and 0 bases from J, with 18 bases between. Germline-derived CDR1 and CDR2 are ENHRY and SYGVKD. The CDR3 coding sequence is TGTGCCAATTTTGCAGGCAATAGGATGAACACTGAAGCTTTCTTT. It codes for CANFAGNRMNTEAFF.

This clone was detected many times. At one of its ends the junction is not consistent with the germline gene, which may arise from a read error. The chain joins TRBV11-2 to TRBJ1-5; 8 bases match TRBD1. The germline V gene has CDR1 SGHAT and CDR2 FQNNGV. The CDR3 spans 17 residues. CDR3 in DNA: TGTGCCAGCAGCTTGGGGACAGGTCTTTTAAGCAATCAGTCCCAGCATTTT. This gives the protein CASSLGTGLLSNQSQHF.

V and J are TRBV4-1 and TRBJ1-4; 8 bases map to TRBD1. Germline lookup yields CDR1 MGHRA and CDR2 YSYEKL. J was trimmed by 7 bases and V by 2 bases; bases with no gene match: 9. The CDR3 length is 16 residues. The CDR3, as DNA: TGCGCCAGCAGCCAAATGGGGACAGGCGGGACTGAAAAACTGTTTTTT. This translates into CASSQMGTGGTEKLFF.